One sample yielded the 4 T cell receptor beta chains listed below, sequenced in a study of blood T cell repertoires in COVID-19. The repertoire was sequenced with immunoSEQ multiplex PCR; TCRdb's copy has only in-frame clones and lacks some. Of 200,000 to 250,000 clones in the sample, around 90% are singletons; the top ten hold approximately 10%. Sequencing was carried out using PBMCs or T cells enriched from blood (not recorded which). The receptors originated from a man in his late teens or twenties with acute COVID-19.

The chain couples TRBV19 to TRBJ1-2; a possible D gene is TRBD1 (6 bases). The V and J ends lost 5 bases and 2 bases respectively, with 15 bases between them. Germline V gene lookup returns CDR1 LNHDA and CDR2 SQIVND (reference sequence). This CDR3 region has 15 residues. CDR3 amino acids: CASSPPRTANYGYTF. The CDR3, as DNA: TGTGCCAGTAGTCCGCCCCGGACAGCAAACTATGGCTACACCTTC.

The chain uses TRBV4-3 and TRBJ2-1; the D gene is possibly TRBD2 (6 bases). Trimming removed 4 bases at V and 10 bases at J, with 23 bases between. Germline V gene lookup returns CDR1 LGHNA and CDR2 YSLEER. The CDR3 is 16 amino acids. The CDR3 DNA reads as TGCGCCAGCAGCCCGACCCAGAGCCGAACGGACTACGAGCAGTTCTTC. Residues: CASSPTQSRTDYEQFF.

The rearrangement uses TRBV11-2 and TRBJ1-1; 8 bases map to TRBD1. CDR1 SGHAT and CDR2 FQNNGV come from the germline V gene. This CDR3 contains 13 residues. V shed 2 bases and J 4 bases; nucleotides not matched to a gene: 0. The chain's CDR3 is CASSLTGGTEAFF. The CDR3 region has the DNA TGTGCCAGCAGCTTAACAGGGGGCACTGAAGCTTTCTTT.

The chain is built from TRBV4-3 and TRBJ2-6; a possible D gene is TRBD2 (6 bases). This CDR3 region has 16 residues. The germline V and J ends were trimmed by 0 bases and 5 bases, with 11 bases remaining between them. Germline lookup yields CDR1 LGHNA and CDR2 YSLEER. CDR3 amino acids: CASSQDRGSWANVLTF. CDR3 sequence (DNA): TGCGCCAGCAGCCAAGACCGGGGGTCCTGGGCCAACGTCCTGACTTTC.